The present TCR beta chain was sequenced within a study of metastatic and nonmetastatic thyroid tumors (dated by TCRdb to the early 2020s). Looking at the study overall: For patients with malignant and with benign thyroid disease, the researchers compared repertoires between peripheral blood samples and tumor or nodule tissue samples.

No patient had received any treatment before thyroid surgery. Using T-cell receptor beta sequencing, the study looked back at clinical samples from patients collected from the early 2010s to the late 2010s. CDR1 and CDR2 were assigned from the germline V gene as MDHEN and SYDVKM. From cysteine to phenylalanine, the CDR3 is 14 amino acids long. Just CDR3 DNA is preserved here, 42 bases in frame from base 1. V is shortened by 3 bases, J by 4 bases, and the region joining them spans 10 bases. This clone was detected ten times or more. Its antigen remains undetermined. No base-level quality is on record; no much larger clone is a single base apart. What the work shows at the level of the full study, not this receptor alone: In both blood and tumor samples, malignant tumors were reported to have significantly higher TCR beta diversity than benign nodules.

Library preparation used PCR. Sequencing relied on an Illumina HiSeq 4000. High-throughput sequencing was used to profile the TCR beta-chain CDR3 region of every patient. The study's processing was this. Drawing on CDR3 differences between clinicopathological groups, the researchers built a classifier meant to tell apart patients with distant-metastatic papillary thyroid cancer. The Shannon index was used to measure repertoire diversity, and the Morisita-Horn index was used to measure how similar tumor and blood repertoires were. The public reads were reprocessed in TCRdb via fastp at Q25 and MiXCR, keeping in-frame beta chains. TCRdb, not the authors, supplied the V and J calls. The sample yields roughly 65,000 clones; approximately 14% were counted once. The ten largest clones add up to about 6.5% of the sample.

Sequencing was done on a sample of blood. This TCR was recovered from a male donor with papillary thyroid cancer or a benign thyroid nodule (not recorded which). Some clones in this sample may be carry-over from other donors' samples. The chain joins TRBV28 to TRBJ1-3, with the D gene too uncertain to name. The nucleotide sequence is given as TGTGCCAGCAGTTTTAACGGGTTGGGAAACACCATATATTTT. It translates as CASSFNGLGNTIYF.